The 25 T cell receptor beta chains below all came from one sample that was sequenced in a study of lymphopenia after photon versus proton radiotherapy. Sequencing was performed with immunoSEQ multiplex PCR; in TCRdb, only in-frame clones are kept and a portion is missing. The sample has 30,000 to 40,000 clones, over 70% seen once. The starting material was peripheral blood, obtained from a patient treated with proton-based radiotherapy. These receptors were taken from an older woman with pancreatic cancer.

The V and J genes are TRBV28 and TRBJ2-3; TRBD1 matches 8 bases. The germline gives CDR1 MDHEN, CDR2 SYDVKM. V was clipped by 2 bases and J by 9 bases; unmatched bases: 16. The CDR3 is 17 amino acids. Written as DNA, the CDR3 is TGTGCCAGCAGTTTAGGGACAGGTCGCCCATCGGTGAGGACGCAGTATTTT. As protein: CASSLGTGRPSVRTQYF.

This clone has just a few counts. The gene calls are TRBV14 and TRBJ2-7; D not resolved. The ends were cut back, 6 bases at V and 3 bases at J, with 6 bases in the middle. Germline V gives CDR1 SGHDN, CDR2 FVKESK. This CDR3 spans 11 amino acids. The CDR3: CASRQYYEQYF. The CDR3 DNA is TGTGCCAGCAGACAATACTACGAGCAGTACTTC.

V gene TRBV28 combines with J gene TRBJ2-7; D unclear. Germline assignment: CDR1 MDHEN and CDR2 SYDVKM. Trimming removed 6 bases from V and 0 bases from J, with 15 bases in between. This CDR3 is built from 15 residues. CDR3 sequence reads: CASSTPSSFSYEQYF. In DNA form, the CDR3 reads TGTGCCAGCAGCACACCATCTTCATTCTCCTACGAGCAGTACTTC.

The chain has TRBV2 and TRBJ1-2, with unresolved D. V lost 4 bases, J lost 2 bases, and 11 bases lay in between. In germline, CDR1 is SNHLY, CDR2 FYNNEI. The CDR3 has 14 amino acids. This CDR3 reads CASSGVGQNYGYTF. CDR3 nucleotides: TGTGCCAGCAGTGGAGTAGGGCAGAACTATGGCTACACCTTC. Full variable domain (remainder filled in from reference TRBV2 and TRBJ1-2): EPEVTQTPSHQVTQMGQEVILRCVPISNHLYFYWYRQILGQKVEFLVSFYNNEISEKSEIFDDQFSVERPDGSNFTLKIRSTKLEDSAMYFCASSGVGQNYGYTFGSGTRLTVV.

The rearrangement joins TRBV9 to TRBJ1-4; 7 positions match TRBD1. Germline V gene lookup returns CDR1 SGDLS and CDR2 YYNGEE. This CDR3 contains 15 residues. Trimming cost V 0 bases and J 5 bases; bases outside gene matches: 4. The CDR3 DNA reads TGTGCCAGCAGCGTAGTAGCAGGGGGGAATGAAAAACTGTTTTTT. It yields the protein CASSVVAGGNEKLFF. The whole variable domain, remainder taken from reference TRBV9 and TRBJ1-4, is DSGVTQTPKHLITATGQRVTLRCSPRSGDLSVYWYQQSLDQGLQFLIQYYNGEERAKGNILERFSAQQFPDLHSELNLSSLELGDSALYFCASSVVAGGNEKLFFGSGTQLSVL.

The chain links TRBV7-2 to TRBJ2-1; 7 nucleotides agree with TRBD2. Germline V gives CDR1 SGHTA, CDR2 FQGNSA. The CDR3 consists of 15 residues. Losses at the gene ends were 5 bases for V and 1 base for J; bases not matched to a gene: 5. CDR3 sequence: CASSAGDTSYNEQFF. The CDR3 region has the DNA TGTGCCAGCAGCGCGGGAGATACGTCCTACAATGAGCAGTTCTTC. The variable domain in full, completed from reference TRBV7-2 and TRBJ2-1, reads GAGVSQSPSNKVTEKGKDVELRCDPISGHTALYWYRQSLGQGLEFLIYFQGNSAPDKSGLPSDRFSAERTGGSVSTLTIQRTQQEDSAVYLCASSAGDTSYNEQFFGPGTRLTVL.

The chain is built from TRBV9 and TRBJ1-2; D may be TRBD1 (6 bases). V shed 0 bases and J shed 4 bases, with 13 bases lying between them. The V gene's germline CDR1 is SGDLS and CDR2 YYNGEE. The CDR3 consists of 15 residues. CDR3 in amino acids: CASSVGAGELYGYTF. The DNA for the CDR3 is TGTGCCAGCAGCGTAGGGGCAGGGGAACTCTATGGCTACACCTTC.

This chain links TRBV18 with TRBJ1-4, with 10 bases matching TRBD1. This CDR3 contains 15 residues. The germline V gene has CDR1 KGHSH and CDR2 LQKENI. V lost 6 bases and J lost 5; bases outside the gene matches: 6. The chain's CDR3 is CASSPMGQGNEKLFF. As DNA, the CDR3 is TGTGCCAGCTCTCCAATGGGACAGGGGAATGAAAAACTGTTTTTT.

The chain links TRBV19 to TRBJ2-7; D not resolved. V shed 3 bases and J shed 5 bases, with 5 bases lying between them. Per germline, CDR1 LNHDA and CDR2 SQIVND (reference sequence). The CDR3 consists of 11 residues. The CDR3 region has the DNA TGTGCCAGTAGTATCTTTGACGAGCAGTACTTC. It specifies CASSIFDEQYF.

This chain links TRBV6-1 with TRBJ1-3, with 7 bases fitting TRBD1. Trimming cost V 6 bases and J 3 bases; bases outside gene matches: 8. CDR3 length: 15 residues. CDR1 and CDR2 from the germline V gene are MNHNS and SASEGT. The CDR3 spells CASSVEGQVGNTIYF. The DNA of the CDR3 is TGTGCCAGCAGCGTGGAAGGACAGGTTGGAAACACCATATATTTT.

The chain joins TRBV2 to TRBJ2-1; 8 bases are a match to TRBD1. This CDR3 region has 15 residues. CDR1 and CDR2 (germline): SNHLY, FYNNEI. Losses at the gene ends were 4 bases for V and 7 bases for J; bases not matched to a gene: 9. The CDR3: CASSVRQGTQNEQFF. The CDR3 bases are TGTGCCAGCAGTGTACGACAGGGGACGCAGAATGAGCAGTTCTTC.

The table lists this clone with a few counts. This chain uses TRBV12-5 with TRBJ2-7, with D perhaps being TRBD1 or TRBD2 (5 bases each). The CDR3 consists of 15 residues. The V gene's germline CDR1 is LGHNT and CDR2 FRNRAP. The V end lost 0 bases, the J end lost 0 bases, and 9 bases lay between the germline ends. CDR3 DNA: TGTGCTAGTGGTTTGGTTTCGGGGCCCTCCTACGAGCAGTACTTC. Translated: CASGLVSGPSYEQYF.

V gene TRBV7-9 combines with J gene TRBJ1-2; D not certain. CDR1 is SEHNR, CDR2 FQNEAQ, per germline (reference sequence). CDR3 length: 12 amino acids. V was trimmed by 2 bases and J by 5 bases, leaving 6 bases between them. In DNA form, the CDR3 reads TGTGCCAGCAGCTTACAACCATATGGCTACACCTTC. Its translation: CASSLQPYGYTF.

J is TRBJ2-2 and V is TRBV9; D uncertain. Germline loops: CDR1 SGDLS, CDR2 YYNGEE. CDR3 length: 14 residues. V lost 0 bases and J 0 bases, leaving 3 bases between the germline ends. The CDR3 sequence is CASSVDSNTGELFF. The DNA for the CDR3 is TGTGCCAGCAGCGTAGACTCGAACACCGGGGAGCTGTTTTTT.

This chain links TRBV28 with TRBJ2-7, with TRBD1 identical over 8 bases. After removal of 5 bases from V and 6 bases from J, the junction contained 9 bases not matched to a gene. The CDR3 is made up of 14 amino acids. CDR1 MDHEN and CDR2 SYDVKM come from the germline V gene. CDR3 in DNA: TGTGCCAGCAGTGAGGCGACAGGGGCTTCCGAGCAGTACTTC. Translating gives CASSEATGASEQYF.

The rearrangement joins TRBV18 to TRBJ1-2, with D tentatively TRBD1 (6 bases). CDR1 KGHSH and CDR2 LQKENI come from the germline V gene. The V end was cut by 0 bases, the J end by 0 bases, with 17 bases between. CDR3 length: 18 amino acids. The CDR3: CASSPPGGAPGPNYGYTF. CDR3 nucleotides: TGTGCCAGCTCACCACCGGGGGGGGCGCCGGGGCCTAACTATGGCTACACCTTC.

The chain links TRBV13 to TRBJ2-2; 7 bases are a match to TRBD1. The V gene's germline CDR1 is PRHDT and CDR2 FYEKMQ (reference sequence). The CDR3 runs to 14 residues. V was clipped by 8 bases and J by 4 bases; unmatched bases: 7. CDR3 residues: CASWRQGITGELFF. The CDR3 coding sequence is TGTGCCAGCTGGAGACAGGGTATCACCGGGGAGCTGTTTTTT.

This chain uses TRBV12-5 with TRBJ1-5, with D possibly being TRBD1 (6 bases). The CDR3 sequence is 16 residues long. The V and J ends lost 4 bases and 7 bases respectively, with 20 bases between them. Germline V CDR1 and CDR2: LGHNT, FRNRAP. This CDR3 is CASGSILGGPNQPQHF. The CDR3 bases are TGTGCTAGTGGTTCGATACTGGGGGGGCCCAACCAGCCCCAGCATTTT.

The chain links TRBV28 to TRBJ2-3; the match to TRBD2 covers 10 bases. This CDR3 has 15 residues. Losses at the gene ends were 6 bases for V and 5 bases for J; bases not matched to a gene: 8. Per the germline V gene, CDR1 is MDHEN and CDR2 is SYDVKM. The DNA of the CDR3 is TGTGCCAGCAGACGAGCGGGAGGGCCAGGAGATACGCAGTATTTT. Protein sequence: CASRRAGGPGDTQYF.

This sequence joins TRBV5-4 and TRBJ2-7; maybe TRBD1 (6 bases). The CDR3 runs to 14 residues. Germline-derived CDR1 and CDR2 are SGHNT and YYREEE (reference sequence). V was trimmed by 4 bases and J by 6 bases, leaving 17 bases between them. For the CDR3, the DNA is TGTGCCAGCAGCCGCGGACAGACACGGGGCGAGCAGTACTTC. Translation gives CASSRGQTRGEQYF.

The chain employs TRBV4-2 and TRBJ1-3; 11 nucleotides align to TRBD1. This CDR3 region has 18 residues. CDR1 is LGHNA and CDR2 is YNFKEQ in the germline V gene. J gave up 1 base and V 0 bases, and 5 bases lay outside the gene matches. Here the CDR3 reads CASSQERTGGASGNTIYF. CDR3 DNA sequence: TGTGCCAGCAGCCAAGAAAGGACAGGGGGCGCATCTGGAAACACCATATATTTT.

This clone was counted a few times. This chain uses TRBV5-1 with TRBJ1-2; 7 bases map to TRBD1. Trimming took 1 base from V and 2 from J; bases not matched to a gene: 5. The CDR3 contains 15 residues. Germline V gives CDR1 SGHRS, CDR2 YFSETQ. The CDR3 protein is CASSLYRGQNYGYTF. DNA for the CDR3: TGCGCCAGCAGCTTGTATCGGGGACAGAACTATGGCTACACCTTC.

The genes are TRBV5-1 and TRBJ2-1; TRBD1 or TRBD2 may be the D gene (6 bases each). The CDR3 has 12 amino acids. V was shortened by 4 bases and J by 7 bases, with 9 bases between the two germline ends. Germline V lookup: CDR1 SGHRS, CDR2 YFSETQ. CDR3 in amino acids: CASSRGENEQFF. For the CDR3, the DNA is TGCGCCAGCAGCAGGGGGGAGAATGAGCAGTTCTTC.

This clone has a handful of counts. V is TRBV5-1 and J is TRBJ2-1; 8 nucleotides match TRBD2. The CDR3 runs 15 residues. J lost 5 bases, V lost 3 bases, and 7 bases had no gene match. Germline assignment: CDR1 SGHRS and CDR2 YFSETQ. CDR3 in amino acids: CASSWAGTRDNEQFF. CDR3 DNA sequence: TGCGCCAGCAGCTGGGCCGGGACTAGGGACAATGAGCAGTTCTTC.

This chain joins TRBV27 and TRBJ2-1, with 12 bases fitting TRBD2. This CDR3 is 15 amino acids long. J gave up 8 bases and V 10 bases, and 12 bases lay outside the gene matches. Germline CDR1 is MNHEY and CDR2 is SMNVEV (reference sequence). The CDR3 sequence is CATKRRTSGDYEQFF. The DNA of the CDR3 is TGTGCCACCAAAAGAAGGACTAGCGGGGACTATGAGCAGTTCTTC.